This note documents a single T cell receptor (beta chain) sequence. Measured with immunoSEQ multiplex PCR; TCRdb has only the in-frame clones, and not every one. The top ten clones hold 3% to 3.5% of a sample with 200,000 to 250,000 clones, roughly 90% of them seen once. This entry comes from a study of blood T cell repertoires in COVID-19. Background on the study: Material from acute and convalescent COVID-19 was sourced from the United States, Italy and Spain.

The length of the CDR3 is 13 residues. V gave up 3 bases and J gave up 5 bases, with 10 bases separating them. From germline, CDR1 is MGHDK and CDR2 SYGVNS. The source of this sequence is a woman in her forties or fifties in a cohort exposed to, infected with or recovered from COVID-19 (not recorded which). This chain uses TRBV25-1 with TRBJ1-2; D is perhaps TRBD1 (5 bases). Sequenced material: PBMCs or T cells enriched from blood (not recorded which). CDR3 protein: CASSDPRVYGYTF. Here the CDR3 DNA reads TGTGCCAGCAGTGACCCCAGGGTGTATGGCTACACCTTC.